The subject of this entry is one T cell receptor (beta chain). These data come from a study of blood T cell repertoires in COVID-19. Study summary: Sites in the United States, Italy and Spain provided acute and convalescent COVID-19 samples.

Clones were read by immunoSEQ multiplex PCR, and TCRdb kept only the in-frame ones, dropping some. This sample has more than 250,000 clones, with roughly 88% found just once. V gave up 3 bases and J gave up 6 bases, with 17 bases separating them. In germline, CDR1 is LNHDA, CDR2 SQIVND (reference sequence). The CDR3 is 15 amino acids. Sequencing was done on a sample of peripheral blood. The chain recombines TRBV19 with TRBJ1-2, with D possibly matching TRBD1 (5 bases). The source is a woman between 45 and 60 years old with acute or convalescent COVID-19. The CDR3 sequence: CASSISGVRGDGYTF. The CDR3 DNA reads TGTGCCAGTAGTATTTCGGGGGTCCGGGGAGATGGCTACACCTTC.